The source of this T cell receptor (beta chain) is a study of T cell repertoires in cytomegalovirus infection. Turning to the study itself: Well-studied HLA-B-restricted epitopes and recently identified HLA-C-restricted epitopes of CMV were both used in the study. General study results and limits: In two of eight donors, the top clonotype was HLA-C-restricted CMV-specific. Individuals carrying CMV plus the relevant HLA were identified by cumulative frequency of public TCR beta families.

This CDR3 region has 13 residues. CDR1 and CDR2 (germline): DFQATT, SNEGSKA (reference sequence). Trimming cost V 1 base and J 6 bases, with 12 bases left between them. With regard to this clonotype: Its antigen is as yet unknown.

TCRdb re-called the reads through MiXCR, storing one row per CDR3 protein. The table records about 740,000 distinct CDR3 sequences, roughly 36% of them present only once. This sample comprised cultured PBMCs, obtained from culture after CMV antigen stimulation. The chain uses TRBV20-1 and TRBJ2-5; D is possibly TRBD1 or TRBD2 (5 bases each). This TCR was recovered from a human donor in good health (CMV status not recorded). Some clones in this sample may be carry-over from other donors' samples. The CDR3 region has the DNA TGCAGTGCTAGAGGCCAGGGACGACAGACCCAGTACTTC. It codes for CSARGQGRQTQYF.